This TCR beta chain originates from a study of identical twins. This clonotype was recorded a few times. TCRdb reprocessed the 5' RACE reads with MiXCR, giving one entry per CDR3 protein. The table has roughly 480,000 distinct CDR3 sequences, about 24% seen once; the top ten hold 2.9%. The sample was also reused in another study, on T cells expressing NK-cell markers. That study adds: Among the eight sequenced donors, seven tested HCMV-seropositive and one tested seronegative. NKG2C+ dominant clonotypes from roughly 6 donors made up about 1.0-8% of CD8+ T cells. The study found these clonotypes also leading the CD3+CD56-NKG2C+ fraction in several donors.

The material sequenced was CD4+ T cells sorted from blood. The source is a young woman in good health.

This CDR3 reads CSVATRLYEQYF. As DNA, the CDR3 is TGCAGTGTCGCGACTAGACTCTACGAGCAGTACTTC. V and J are TRBV20-1 and TRBJ2-7; maybe TRBD2 (6 bases). Per germline, CDR1 DFQATT and CDR2 SNEGSKA (reference sequence). Between the trimmed V and J ends, which lost 7 bases and 3 bases, there was a span of 13 bases. This CDR3 comprises 12 residues.